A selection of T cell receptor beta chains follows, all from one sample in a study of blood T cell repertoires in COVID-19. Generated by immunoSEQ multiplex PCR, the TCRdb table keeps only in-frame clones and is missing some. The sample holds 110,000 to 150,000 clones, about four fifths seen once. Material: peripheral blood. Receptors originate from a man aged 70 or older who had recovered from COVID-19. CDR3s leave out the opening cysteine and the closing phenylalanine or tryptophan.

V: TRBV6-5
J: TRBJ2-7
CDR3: ASSYGGSPEEQY

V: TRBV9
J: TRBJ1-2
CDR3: ASSETGDNGYT

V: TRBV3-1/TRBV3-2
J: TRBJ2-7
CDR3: ASSLSYEQY

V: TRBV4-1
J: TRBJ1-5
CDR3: ASSPRQEDQPQH

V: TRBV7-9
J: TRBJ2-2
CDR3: ASSLRTGVLRELF

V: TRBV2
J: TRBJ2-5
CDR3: ASSPTRGAWIQETQY

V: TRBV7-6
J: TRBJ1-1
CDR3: ASSLQGGEKAF

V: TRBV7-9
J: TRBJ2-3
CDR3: ASSLGAGLAADTQY

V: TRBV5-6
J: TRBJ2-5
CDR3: ASRSDIMVETQY

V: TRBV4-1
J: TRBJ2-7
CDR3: ASSQTGFPSYEQY

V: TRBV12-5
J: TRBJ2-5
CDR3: ASGLDYSGIRDPLETQY

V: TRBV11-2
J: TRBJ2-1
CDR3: ASSPPRLAAAGWQF

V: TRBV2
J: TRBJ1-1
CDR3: ASSDFLNTEAF

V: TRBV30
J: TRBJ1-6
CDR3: AWSAGNSPLH

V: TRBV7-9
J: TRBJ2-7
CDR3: ASSLAGEYYEQY

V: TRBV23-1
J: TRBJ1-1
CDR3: ASSKTGVNTEAF

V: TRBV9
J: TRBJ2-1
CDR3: ASSGGREGNEQF

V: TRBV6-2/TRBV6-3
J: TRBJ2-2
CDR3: ASSFAGGGTGELF

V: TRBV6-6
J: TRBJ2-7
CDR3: ASSYSPGTGDYEQY

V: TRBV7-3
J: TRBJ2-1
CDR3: ASSLSSTHNEQF

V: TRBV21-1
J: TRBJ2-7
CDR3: ASSRCPLRADEGAYEQY

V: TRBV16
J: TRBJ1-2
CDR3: ASSQDKQGVKGYT

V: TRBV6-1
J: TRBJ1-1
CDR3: ASSEVIQLNTEAF

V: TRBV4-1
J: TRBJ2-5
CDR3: ASSQGSGFGTSGRTQY

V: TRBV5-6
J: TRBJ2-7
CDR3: ASSFNGHRAYEQY

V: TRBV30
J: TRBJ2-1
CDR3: AWKKEPAGIPNEQF

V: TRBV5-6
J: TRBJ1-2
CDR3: ASSLDSSQGGVGGYT

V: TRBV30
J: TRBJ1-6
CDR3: AWSVRDRGNSPLH

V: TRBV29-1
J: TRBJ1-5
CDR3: SVRTEQYQPQH

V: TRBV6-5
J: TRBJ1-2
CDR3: ASSTPDRAGDGYT

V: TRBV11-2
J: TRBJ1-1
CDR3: ASSRAGGGSTEAF

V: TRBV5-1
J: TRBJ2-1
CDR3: ASSSIAGPSYNEQF

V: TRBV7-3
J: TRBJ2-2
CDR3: ASSWTGETGELF

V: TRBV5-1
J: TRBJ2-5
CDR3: ASSTMGTSGETQY

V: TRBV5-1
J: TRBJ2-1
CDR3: ASSRERTANNEQF

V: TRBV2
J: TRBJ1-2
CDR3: ASSMTGGVYGYT

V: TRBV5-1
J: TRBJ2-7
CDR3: ASSLQTGNMNEQY